These 9 T cell receptor beta chains originate from one sample sequenced in a study of cytomegalovirus exposure and HLA in healthy donors. Produced via immunoSEQ multiplex PCR; TCRdb's table is partial and in-frame only. The repertoire holds about 68,000 clones, roughly nine tenths seen once, with around 3.2% in the top ten. Input material: PBMCs. The receptors were gathered from a man aged 18 to 29 in good health and CMV-seronegative.

The chain is built from TRBV6-6 and TRBJ2-5, with TRBD2 matching over 7 bases. From germline, CDR1 is MNHNY and CDR2 SVGAGI (reference sequence). Trimming removed 7 bases from V and 0 bases from J; junction bases left unmatched: 8. The CDR3 runs to 15 residues. CDR3 sequence reads: CASKGLAGDQETQYF. The CDR3 DNA is TGTGCCAGCAAAGGTCTTGCGGGGGACCAAGAGACCCAGTACTTC.

CDR3 bases: TGTGCCAGCAGTATAGAGATCCGTGGACACGAGATCCGTGAGCAGTACTTC. It yields the protein CASSIEIRGHEIREQYF. J is TRBJ2-7 and V is TRBV27; D is perhaps TRBD1 (5 bases). CDR1 is MNHEY and CDR2 is SMNVEV in the germline V gene (reference sequence). The CDR3 runs 17 residues. Trimming left V 5 bases short and J 7 bases short, with 27 bases between.

The V gene is TRBV28, the J gene TRBJ2-5, with TRBD2 matching 8 bases. The trim removed 6 bases at V and 5 bases at J, leaving 14 bases unmatched. CDR3 length: 16 amino acids. Germline loops: CDR1 MDHEN, CDR2 SYDVKM. CDR3 amino acids: CASRRLAAGGAETQYF. In nucleotides, the CDR3 is TGTGCCAGCAGACGCCTAGCCGCGGGGGGCGCGGAGACCCAGTACTTC.

The V and J genes are TRBV28 and TRBJ2-7, with a tentative D call TRBD1 (5 bases). Germline V CDR1 and CDR2: MDHEN, SYDVKM. V lost 2 bases to trimming and J lost 7 bases, with 6 bases between them. This CDR3 has 11 residues. CDR3: CASSLPGEQYF. The CDR3 coding sequence is TGTGCCAGCAGTTTACCAGGGGAGCAGTACTTC.

The genes are TRBV19 and TRBJ2-1; 14 positions match TRBD2. Germline-derived CDR1 and CDR2 are LNHDA and SQIVND (reference sequence). This CDR3 is built from 16 residues. V lost 5 bases, J lost 8 bases, and 8 bases stayed unmatched. The DNA of the CDR3 is TGTGCCAGTAGTGAAACCGGGACTAGCGGGAGTTATGAGCAGTTCTTC. Translating gives CASSETGTSGSYEQFF.

The chain has TRBV7-9 and TRBJ1-4; D is perhaps TRBD1 (5 bases). This CDR3 has 15 residues. V was shortened by 5 bases and J by 5 bases, with 15 bases between the two germline ends. Germline CDR1 SEHNR, CDR2 FQNEAQ (reference sequence). DNA of the CDR3: TGTGCCAGCAGCCCGACCGACAGCGCGAATGAAAAACTGTTTTTT. It codes for CASSPTDSANEKLFF.

The gene calls are TRBV5-6 and TRBJ2-3, with D tentatively TRBD1 (5 bases). The germline CDR1 and CDR2 sequences are SGHDT and YYEEEE. Trimming took off 4 bases at V and 6 bases at J, with 18 bases between the two ends. The CDR3 runs 15 residues. The CDR3 loop is CASSRGPSGADTQYF. The CDR3 nucleotides are TGTGCCAGCAGCAGGGGCCCCTCTGGTGCGGATACGCAGTATTTT.

This CDR3 reads CASSSVWSGYTQYF. The CDR3 nucleotides read TGTGCCAGCAGCTCGGTTTGGAGCGGTTATACGCAGTATTTT. The chain joins TRBV28 to TRBJ2-3; maybe TRBD2 (5 bases). The CDR3 length is 14 residues. From germline, CDR1 is MDHEN and CDR2 SYDVKM. Between the trimmed V and J ends, which lost 6 bases and 7 bases, there was a span of 17 bases.

A note on this clone: The junction differs from germline at one of its ends, possibly a read error. V usage is TRBV6-5 and J usage is TRBJ2-2, with TRBD2 identical over 11 bases. Germline V gene lookup returns CDR1 MNHEY and CDR2 SVGAGI. CDR3 length: 13 amino acids. The CDR3 DNA follows: TGTGCCACGACTAGCGGGAACATCGGGGAGCTGTTTTTT. Encoded protein: CATTSGNIGELFF.